This TCR beta chain was retrieved from a study of early T cells in non-severe SARS-CoV-2 infection. V lost 4 bases and J 8 bases, leaving 5 bases between the germline ends. Germline loops: CDR1 SEHNR, CDR2 FQNEAQ (reference sequence). The CDR3 loop spans 11 amino acids. TCRdb re-analysed the 5' RACE reads in MiXCR, keeping a single row per CDR3 protein. The repertoire has about 60,000 distinct CDR3 sequences, about 13% of them found once; the top ten carry approximately 9.6%. This clonotype was counted ten times or more. This clonotype was sampled from an adult who was a healthcare worker with PCR-confirmed SARS-CoV-2 infection or an uninfected control (not recorded which). This chain links TRBV7-9 with TRBJ1-4; D is uncertain. Sequencing used whole blood. CDR3 in DNA: TGTGCCAGCAGCTCGCGGGAAAAACTGTTTTTT. This translates into CASSSREKLFF.